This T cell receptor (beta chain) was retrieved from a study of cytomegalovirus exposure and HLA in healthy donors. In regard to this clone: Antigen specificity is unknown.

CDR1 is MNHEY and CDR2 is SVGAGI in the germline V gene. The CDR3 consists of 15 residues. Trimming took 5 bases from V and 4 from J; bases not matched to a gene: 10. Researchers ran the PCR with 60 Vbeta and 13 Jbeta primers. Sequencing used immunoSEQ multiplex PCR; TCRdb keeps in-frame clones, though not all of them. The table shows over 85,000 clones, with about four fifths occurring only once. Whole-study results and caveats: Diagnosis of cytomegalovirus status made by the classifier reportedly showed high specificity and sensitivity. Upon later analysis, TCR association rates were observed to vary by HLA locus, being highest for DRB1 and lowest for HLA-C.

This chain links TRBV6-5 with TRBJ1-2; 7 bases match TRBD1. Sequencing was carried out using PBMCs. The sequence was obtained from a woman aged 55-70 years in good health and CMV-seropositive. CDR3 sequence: CASSPTGTDVYGYTF. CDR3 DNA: TGTGCCAGCAGTCCAACCGGGACAGACGTCTATGGCTACACCTTC.